This entry concerns a single TCR beta chain. Its antigen is undetermined. This entry is derived from a study of T-cell memory formation after mild COVID-19. The overall study: Largely, TCR clusters stayed within a single donor.

V was cut by 2 bases and J by 3 bases, with 5 bases left in between. Germline V gene lookup returns CDR1 SGHRS and CDR2 YFSETQ. The CDR3 contains 13 residues. Using its own MiXCR run on the 5' RACE reads, TCRdb lists one record per CDR3 protein. The sample consists of over 300,000 distinct CDR3 sequences, approximately 22% of them appearing once. General study points: Mainly CM and EM harbored the contracting CD4+ clones; mainly EMRA harbored the CD8+ ones.

Sequences were obtained from PBMCs or a T cell subset sorted from them (not recorded which). This clonotype was obtained from a man in his late teens or twenties who had mild COVID-19 (a few samples of this study predate the infection). Cell type and time point are not known. The chain joins TRBV5-1 to TRBJ1-4, with no clear D. This CDR3 is CASSFSSNEKLFF. For the CDR3, the DNA is TGCGCCAGCAGCTTCTCATCTAATGAAAAACTGTTTTTT.